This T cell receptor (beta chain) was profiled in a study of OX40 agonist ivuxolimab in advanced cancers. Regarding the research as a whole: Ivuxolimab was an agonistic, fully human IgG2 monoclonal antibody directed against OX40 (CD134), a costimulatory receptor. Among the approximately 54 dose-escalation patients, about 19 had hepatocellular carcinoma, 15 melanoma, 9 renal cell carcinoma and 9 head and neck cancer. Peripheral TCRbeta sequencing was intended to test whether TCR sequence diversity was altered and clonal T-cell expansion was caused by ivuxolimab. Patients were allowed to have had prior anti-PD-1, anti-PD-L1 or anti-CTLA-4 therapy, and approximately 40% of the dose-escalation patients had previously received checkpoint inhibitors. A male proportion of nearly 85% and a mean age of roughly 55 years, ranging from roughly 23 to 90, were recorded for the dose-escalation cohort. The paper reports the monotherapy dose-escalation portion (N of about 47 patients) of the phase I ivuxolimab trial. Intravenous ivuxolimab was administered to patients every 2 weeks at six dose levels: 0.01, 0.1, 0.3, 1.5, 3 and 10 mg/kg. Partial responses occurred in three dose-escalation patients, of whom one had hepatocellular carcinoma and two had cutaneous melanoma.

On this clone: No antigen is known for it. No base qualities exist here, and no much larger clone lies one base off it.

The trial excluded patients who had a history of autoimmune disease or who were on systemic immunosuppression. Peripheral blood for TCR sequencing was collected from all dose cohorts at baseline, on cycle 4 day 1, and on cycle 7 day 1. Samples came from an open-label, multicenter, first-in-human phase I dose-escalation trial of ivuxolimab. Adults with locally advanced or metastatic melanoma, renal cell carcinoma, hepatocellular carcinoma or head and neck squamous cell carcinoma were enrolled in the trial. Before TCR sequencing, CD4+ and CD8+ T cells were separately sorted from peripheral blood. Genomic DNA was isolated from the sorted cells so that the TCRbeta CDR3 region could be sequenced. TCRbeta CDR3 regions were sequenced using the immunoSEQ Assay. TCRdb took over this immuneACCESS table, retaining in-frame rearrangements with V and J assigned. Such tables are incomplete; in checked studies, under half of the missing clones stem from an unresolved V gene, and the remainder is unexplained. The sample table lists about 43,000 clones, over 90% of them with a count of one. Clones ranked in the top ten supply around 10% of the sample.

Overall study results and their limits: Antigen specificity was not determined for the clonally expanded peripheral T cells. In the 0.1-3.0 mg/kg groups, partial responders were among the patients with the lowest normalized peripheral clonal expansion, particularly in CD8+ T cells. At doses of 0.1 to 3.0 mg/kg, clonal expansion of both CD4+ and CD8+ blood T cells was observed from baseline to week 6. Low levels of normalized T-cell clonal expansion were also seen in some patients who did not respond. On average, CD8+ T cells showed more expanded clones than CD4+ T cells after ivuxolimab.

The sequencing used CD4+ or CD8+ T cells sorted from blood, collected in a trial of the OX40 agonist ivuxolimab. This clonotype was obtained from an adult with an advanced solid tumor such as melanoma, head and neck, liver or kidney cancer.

The CDR3 amino acid sequence is: CASSLTGTGYYEQYF. The nucleotide sequence reads TGTGCCAGCAGTTTAACCGGGACAGGGTACTACGAGCAGTACTTC. The chain links TRBV28 with TRBJ2-7, with 9 middle bases fitting TRBD1. Trimming removed 2 bases from V and 3 bases from J; the gene matches leave 5 bases unexplained. Taken from the germline V gene, the CDR1 and CDR2 loops are MDHEN and SYDVKM. The CDR3 numbers 15 residues from cysteine through phenylalanine. This entry keeps only the CDR3 DNA: 45 bases, framed from base 1.